What follows describes a single TCR beta chain. Its antigen remains unidentified. Within one base of it there is no much larger clone, and no base qualities were kept. This record belongs to a study of blood T cell repertoires in COVID-19 (dated by TCRdb to about 2020). With respect to the entire study: The collaborator samples originated in the United States, Italy and Spain and spanned the acute and convalescent phases of COVID-19. The prospective study material was composed of cDNA or gDNA derived from T cells, B-cell-depleted T cells, or PBMCs. Subjects who had been exposed to COVID-19, were actively infected with it, or had recovered from it provided the deeply sampled blood TCRbeta repertoires that made up the dataset. The repertoires were made available in a free public database intended to serve as a resource for research on the immune response to SARS-CoV-2. The samples were drawn from the first 160 participants of the ongoing ImmuneRACE study and from 950 to 1,500 subjects provided by 6 global collaborators. A de-identified subject ID, COVID-19 status, age in years and sex were almost always included in the sample metadata. Where available, HLA class I and class II types were taken from metadata supplied by the sample provider and were not determined by assay-based typing.

CDR1 ENHRY and CDR2 SYGVKD were looked up in the germline V gene. Taken from cysteine to phenylalanine, the CDR3 has 13 residues. CDR3 DNA only is kept here, 39 bases in frame from base 1. V is clipped by 2 bases and J by 2 bases, and the sequence between their germline boundaries is 6 bases long. Paper-wide results and their limitations: How much clinical and demographic metadata was included differed by source and by participant, and the metadata was provided uncurated.

TCRbeta CDR3 regions were amplified from genomic DNA using the immunoSEQ Assay, a bias-controlled multiplex PCR. The paper's data handling went like this. Nucleated cell counts per sample were estimated from amplification of reference gene primers within the assay. Sequence reads were collapsed and filtered to measure the absolute abundance of every unique TCRbeta CDR3 rearrangement. For each sample, productive Simpson clonality was calculated as the square root of Simpson's diversity index across productive rearrangements. TCRdb carries this immuneACCESS record with in-frame sequences only. Its versions omit some clonotypes, under half of them owing to an unresolved V gene in the studies checked, with the rest unexplained. V, J and clone size derive from that table, while D and trimming were established from the DNA sequence. This sample lists about 120,000 clones; about nine tenths were detected once. The ten largest make up around 4.2% of the sample.

Whole blood was collected in K2EDTA tubes by collaborating institutions according to the institutions' own protocols. For TCRbeta analysis, collaborators shipped samples as frozen whole blood, isolated PBMCs, or DNA extracted from either of those sample types. The sequence derives from a man aged 35-49 years with acute or convalescent COVID-19. Sequenced material: peripheral blood. Recombination joined TRBV10-3 with TRBJ2-5; the D gene assignment is ambiguous. The encoded CDR3 is CAISEVHQETQYF. The bases read TGTGCCATCAGTGAGGTCCATCAAGAGACCCAGTACTTC.